Sequencing of this TCR beta chain was carried out in a study of T cells expressing NK-cell markers. Whole-study context: It was from sorted CD3+CD56+NKG2C+, CD3+CD56+NKG2C- and CD3+CD56-NKG2C+ T cells that TCR beta repertoires came. Overall study results and limits: These clonotypes additionally ranked first within the CD3+CD56-NKG2C+ fraction of four donors.

UMIs accompanied the 5'RACE template switching by which TCR beta cDNA was made. Reanalyzing the 5' RACE reads, TCRdb keeps one entry per CDR3 protein, without DNA. Recorded for this sample: about 300,000 distinct CDR3 sequences. With respect to this clonotype: Its antigen is unknown.

CDR1 is SGHTA, CDR2 FQGTGA, per germline. This CDR3 spans 15 amino acids. The receptor was derived from a woman between 18 and 70 years old in good health. The J gene is TRBJ1-6, the V gene TRBV7-3; there is no DNA to check the TCRdb D call of TRBD1. Sample: blood T cells: a sorted CD56 or NKG2C T cell subset, CD4+ or CD8+ T cells, or bulk PBMC T cells (not recorded which). Here the CDR3 reads CASSLTRGRGSPLHF.